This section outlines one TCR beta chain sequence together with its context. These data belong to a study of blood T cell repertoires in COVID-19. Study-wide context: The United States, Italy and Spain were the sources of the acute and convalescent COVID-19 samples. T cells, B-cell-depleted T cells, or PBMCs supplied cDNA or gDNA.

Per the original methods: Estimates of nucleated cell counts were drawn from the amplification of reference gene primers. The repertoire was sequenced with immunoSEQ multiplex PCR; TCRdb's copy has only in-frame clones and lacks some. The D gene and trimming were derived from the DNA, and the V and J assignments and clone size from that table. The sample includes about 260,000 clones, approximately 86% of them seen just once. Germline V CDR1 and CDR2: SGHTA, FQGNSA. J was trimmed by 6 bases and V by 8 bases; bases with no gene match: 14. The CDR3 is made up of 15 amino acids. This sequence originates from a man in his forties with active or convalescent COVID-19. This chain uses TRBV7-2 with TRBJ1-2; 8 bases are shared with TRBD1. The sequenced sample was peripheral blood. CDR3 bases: TGTGCCAGCCGTACAGGGGGAGGGGGCGTGCATGGCTACACCTTC. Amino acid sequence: CASRTGGGGVHGYTF.